These 13 T cell receptor beta chains originate from one sample sequenced in a study of identical twins. Via MiXCR, TCRdb re-called the 5' RACE reads, giving one row per CDR3 protein. Among just over 500,000 distinct CDR3 sequences listed, approximately 22% were seen once. The data were also submitted as part of a second study, on T cells expressing NK-cell markers.

The sample consisted of CD4+ T cells sorted from blood. The receptors here all came from a young woman in good health.

This chain connects TRBV6-5 to TRBJ1-1; 9 bases line up with TRBD1. Germline-derived CDR1 and CDR2 are MNHEY and SVGAGI. The V gene end was trimmed by 0 bases and the J gene end by 10 bases; junction bases not matched to a gene: 9. This CDR3 region has 15 residues. CDR3 bases: TGTGCCAGCAGTTACTCGGGGACAGGGAGCAAACTAGCTTTCTTT. This translates into CASSYSGTGSKLAFF.

This clonotype has ten or more counts. The V gene is TRBV4-3, the J gene TRBJ1-5, with D uncertain. The CDR3 totals 14 residues. Germline lookup yields CDR1 LGHNA and CDR2 YSLEER. V lost 0 bases, J lost 7 bases, and 10 bases lay in between. Here the CDR3 reads CASSQDLGEQPQHF. In DNA form, the CDR3 reads TGCGCCAGCAGCCAAGATTTGGGTGAGCAGCCCCAGCATTTT.

V and J are TRBV29-1 and TRBJ2-1; D perhaps matches TRBD2 (5 bases). Germline V gene lookup returns CDR1 SQVTM and CDR2 ANQGSEA. CDR3 length equals 13 residues. Between the trimmed V and J ends, which lost 5 bases and 6 bases, there was a span of 14 bases. CDR3 DNA: TGCAGCGTTCGGCAGGTGAGCGGCAATGAGCAGTTCTTC. This sequence encodes CSVRQVSGNEQFF.

This chain joins TRBV20-1 and TRBJ2-7; TRBD1 matches 8 bases. CDR3 length: 14 amino acids. J was trimmed by 0 bases and V by 2 bases; bases with no gene match: 3. From germline, CDR1 is DFQATT and CDR2 SNEGSKA (reference sequence). CDR3: CSARRGQGSYEQYF. The CDR3 DNA is TGCAGTGCTAGACGCGGACAGGGCTCCTACGAGCAGTACTTC.

This clonotype turned up a few times. The chain links TRBV3-1 to TRBJ2-7, with 7 nucleotides matching TRBD1. The CDR3 is made up of 13 amino acids. J lost 3 bases, V lost 5 bases, and 4 bases had no gene match. Per germline, CDR1 LGHDT and CDR2 YNNKEL (reference sequence). The CDR3, as DNA: TGTGCCAGCAGCACACAGGGGAGCTACGAGCAGTACTTC. It yields the protein CASSTQGSYEQYF.

The V gene is TRBV27, the J gene TRBJ2-1, with 11 bases fitting TRBD2. The germline V gene has CDR1 MNHEY and CDR2 SMNVEV (reference sequence). With 0 bases clipped from V and 5 bases from J, the junction kept 3 bases outside the gene matches. CDR3 length equals 16 residues. The CDR3 DNA is TGTGCCAGCAGTTTATCGGGGACTAGCGGTAACAATGAGCAGTTCTTC. This sequence encodes CASSLSGTSGNNEQFF.

The gene calls are TRBV11-2 and TRBJ2-2; 10 bases match TRBD2. Losses at the gene ends were 6 bases for V and 6 bases for J; bases not matched to a gene: 19. There are 19 residues in the CDR3. Germline V gene sequence: CDR1 SGHAT, CDR2 FQNNGV. The CDR3, as DNA: TGTGCCAGCAGGTCCGGGCTAGCGGGGGCCCTTGCCCGGGCCGGGGAGCTGTTTTTT. It yields the protein CASRSGLAGALARAGELFF.

The J gene is TRBJ2-7, the V gene TRBV12-3 or TRBV12-4, with D perhaps matching TRBD2 (7 bases). Between the trimmed V and J ends, which lost 3 bases and 4 bases, there was a span of 13 bases. The CDR3 is 14 residues long. The CDR3 sequence: CASSFGGRTYEQYF. In DNA, the CDR3 is TGTGCCAGCAGTTTCGGGGGGCGTACGTACGAGCAGTACTTC.

This chain links TRBV12-3 or TRBV12-4 with TRBJ2-7; tentative D call: TRBD1 (6 bases). This CDR3 contains 15 residues. The V gene lost 6 bases and the J gene lost 4 bases, with 19 bases spanning the gap. CDR3: CASSSRGHLNYEQYF. As DNA, the CDR3 is TGTGCCAGCAGCTCACGGGGACATCTTAATTACGAGCAGTACTTC.

J is TRBJ2-7 and V is TRBV6-1; 7 nucleotides align to TRBD2. Germline lookup yields CDR1 MNHNS and CDR2 SASEGT. CDR3 length: 14 residues. J lost 2 bases, V lost 10 bases, and 11 bases had no gene match. For the CDR3, the DNA is TGTGCCACGTCTGGGAGGGGAACCGCCTACGAGCAGTACTTC. Translated, it gives CATSGRGTAYEQYF.

This clonotype was seen only once. The V gene is TRBV6-1, the J gene TRBJ1-4; 7 bases fit TRBD1. Unmatched junction bases numbered 14, after V lost 6 bases and J lost 7 bases. This CDR3 spans 16 amino acids. Looked up from germline, CDR1 is MNHNS and CDR2 is SASEGT. CDR3 region: CASRGNDRARGEKLFF. The DNA for the CDR3 is TGTGCCAGCAGGGGTAATGACAGGGCGAGGGGTGAAAAACTGTTTTTT.

This clonotype has more than one count but fewer than ten. The chain carries TRBV5-6 and TRBJ1-2; D might be TRBD1 (5 bases). Germline assignment: CDR1 SGHDT and CDR2 YYEEEE. Trimming removed 1 base at V and 3 bases at J, with 10 bases between. CDR3 size: 14 residues. The CDR3 here is CASSLRGNDYGYTF. DNA of the CDR3: TGTGCCAGCAGCTTGAGGGGAAACGACTATGGCTACACCTTC.

The rearrangement uses TRBV19 and TRBJ2-7; TRBD1 aligns across 9 bases. Unmatched junction bases numbered 6, after V lost 5 bases and J lost 1 base. This CDR3 comprises 15 residues. Germline V gives CDR1 LNHDA, CDR2 SQIVND (reference sequence). The CDR3 loop is CASSPGTGNSYEQYF. The DNA of the CDR3 is TGTGCCAGTAGTCCTGGGACAGGGAATTCCTACGAGCAGTACTTC.